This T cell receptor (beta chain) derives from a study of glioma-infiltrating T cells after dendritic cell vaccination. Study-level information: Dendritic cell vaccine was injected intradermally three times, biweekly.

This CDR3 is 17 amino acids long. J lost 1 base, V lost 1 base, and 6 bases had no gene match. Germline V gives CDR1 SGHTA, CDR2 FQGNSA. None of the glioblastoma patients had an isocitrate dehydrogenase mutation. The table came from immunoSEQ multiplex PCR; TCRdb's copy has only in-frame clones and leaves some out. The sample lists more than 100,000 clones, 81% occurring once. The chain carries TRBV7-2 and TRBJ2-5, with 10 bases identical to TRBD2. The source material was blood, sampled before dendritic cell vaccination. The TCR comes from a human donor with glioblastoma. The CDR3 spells CASSLGVVAGGQETQYF. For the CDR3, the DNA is TGTGCCAGCAGCTTAGGGGTGGTAGCGGGGGGCCAAGAGACCCAGTACTTC.